The clone carrying this T cell receptor (beta chain) was observed at least ten times. The antigen remains unidentified. The sample is drawn from a study of T cells after yellow fever vaccination. Whole-study findings and limits: Across the CD4 and CD8 compartments, a small share of clonotypes was present in both.

The germline gives CDR1 MNHEY, CDR2 SVGEGT. The CDR3 length is 12 residues. Deletions cut 2 bases from V and 5 bases from J, with 4 bases between. Each CDR3 protein gets one entry after TCRdb re-called the 5' RACE reads with MiXCR. The sample lists 100,000 to 150,000 distinct CDR3 sequences; roughly 15% were seen once. The chain combines TRBV6-2 or TRBV6-3 with TRBJ2-1; D ambiguous. The source is a man aged 18 to 35 who received the YFV17D yellow fever vaccine. This sample comprised CD8+ T cells sorted from PBMCs, obtained 5 days after the yellow fever booster vaccination. The CDR3 DNA is TGTGCCAGCAGTTACATTGACAATGAGCAGTTCTTC. Residues: CASSYIDNEQFF.